The 20 T cell receptor beta chains presented below share a single source sample, sequenced in a study of control samples from healthy donors and cancer patients (dated by TCRdb to about 2020). Library creation used the immunoSEQ multiplex PCR assay. The table was pulled from immuneACCESS by TCRdb, which kept in-frame rearrangements only. Such tables lose some clones; where checked, under half of the loss comes from unresolved V genes, and the rest has no known cause. The sample profile shows around 150,000 clones; 70% to 90% of them were found once. The ten largest clones capture about 12% of the sample. Sample: blood. These receptors were collected from a man in his thirties or forties in good health.

In nucleotides, the CDR3 is TGCGCCAGCAGCCCCGACCTAATAGCCTACAATGAGCAGTTCTTC. It codes for CASSPDLIAYNEQFF. The rearrangement links TRBV5-1 to TRBJ2-1; D gene ambiguous. The germline V gene has CDR1 SGHRS and CDR2 YFSETQ. This CDR3 has 15 amino acids. Between the trimmed V and J ends, which lost 4 bases and 2 bases, there was a span of 13 bases. Drawing the rest from reference TRBV5-1 and TRBJ2-1, the complete variable domain is KAGVTQTPRYLIKTRGQQVTLSCSPISGHRSVSWYQQTPGQGLQFLFEYFSETQRNKGNFPGRFSGRQFSNSRSEMNVSTLELGDSALYLCASSPDLIAYNEQFFGPGTRLTVL.

This clone was observed a few times. The chain couples TRBV6-6 to TRBJ2-7; TRBD1 aligns across 7 bases. The CDR3 sequence is 14 residues long. Germline V gene lookup returns CDR1 MNHNY and CDR2 SVGAGI (reference sequence). V lost 1 base, J lost 4 bases, and 4 bases stayed unmatched. CDR3 in DNA: TGTGCCAGCAGTTACTTGGGACAGCAGTACGAGCAGTACTTC. Translation gives CASSYLGQQYEQYF.

V is TRBV12-3 or TRBV12-4 and J is TRBJ1-5; D is possibly TRBD1 (6 bases). The CDR3 covers 13 residues. Trimming removed 3 bases from V and 7 bases from J, with 10 bases in between. CDR3 nucleotides: TGTGCCAGCAGTTTGTCAGGGGCCCAGCCCCAGCATTTT. Encoded protein: CASSLSGAQPQHF.

This clone was counted between two and nine times. The chain has TRBV6-5 and TRBJ2-1, with D tentatively TRBD1 (7 bases). This CDR3 comprises 15 residues. Germline CDR1 is MNHEY and CDR2 is SVGAGI. Deletions cut 7 bases from V and 7 bases from J, with 20 bases between. The CDR3: CASNPRGAGRNEQFF. Here the CDR3 DNA reads TGTGCCAGCAACCCCAGGGGGGCGGGTAGAAATGAGCAGTTCTTC.

This clone was counted once. The chain couples TRBV4-1 to TRBJ2-4; D remains ambiguous. V dropped 1 base and J dropped 5 bases, with 15 bases sitting between them. The CDR3 length is 16 residues. Germline V CDR1 and CDR2: MGHRA, YSYEKL. The CDR3 sequence: CASSQGPKGIQNIQYF. As DNA, the CDR3 is TGCGCCAGCAGCCAAGGGCCTAAAGGGATCCAAAACATTCAGTACTTC.

This chain's CDR3 is CASSRDGNNEQFF. CDR3 sequence (DNA): TGTGCCAGCAGTCGGGACGGGAACAATGAGCAGTTCTTC. This chain uses TRBV6-5 with TRBJ2-1; D possibly uses TRBD1 or TRBD2 (5 bases each). This CDR3 is 13 amino acids long. From germline, CDR1 is MNHEY and CDR2 SVGAGI. The ends were cut back, 5 bases at V and 5 bases at J, with 10 bases in the middle.

The chain carries TRBV5-1 and TRBJ2-1; D gene uncertain. CDR1 is SGHRS, CDR2 YFSETQ, per germline. V lost 4 bases to trimming and J lost 4 bases, with 12 bases between them. The CDR3 length is 14 residues. The CDR3 sequence: CASSPDQEYNEQFF. CDR3 DNA: TGCGCCAGCAGCCCCGACCAAGAGTACAATGAGCAGTTCTTC.

V and J are TRBV5-5 and TRBJ1-5, with a weak D call TRBD1 (5 bases). Trimming took 4 bases from V and 2 from J, leaving 13 bases between them. Germline V gives CDR1 SGHKS, CDR2 YYEKEE (reference sequence). This CDR3 is built from 15 residues. The CDR3 DNA sequence: TGTGCCAGCAGCCCTGGGACGGTAGGCAATCAGCCCCAGCATTTT. This translates into CASSPGTVGNQPQHF.

There are a few counts of this clone. V usage is TRBV25-1 and J usage is TRBJ1-2; the match to TRBD1 covers 7 bases. This CDR3 region has 13 residues. CDR1 is MGHDK and CDR2 is SYGVNS in the germline V gene. J gave up 2 bases and V 7 bases, and 4 bases lay outside the gene matches. In nucleotides, the CDR3 is TGTGCCAGCACGGGCAGGGGGAACTATGGCTACACCTTC. This gives the protein CASTGRGNYGYTF.

The chain is built from TRBV6-5 and TRBJ2-1; TRBD2 agrees at 10 bases. Germline values: CDR1 MNHEY, CDR2 SVGAGI. With 2 bases clipped from V and 4 bases from J, the junction kept 2 bases outside the gene matches. This CDR3 has 15 amino acids. Here the CDR3 reads CASSYIAGGYNEQFF. DNA of the CDR3: TGTGCCAGCAGTTACATAGCGGGAGGTTACAATGAGCAGTTCTTC.

This clone was seen only once. The chain couples TRBV5-1 to TRBJ2-1; the D call may be TRBD1 or TRBD2 (5 bases each). The V and J ends lost 0 bases and 6 bases respectively, with 13 bases between them. This CDR3 comprises 15 residues. Per germline, CDR1 SGHRS and CDR2 YFSETQ. In DNA form, the CDR3 reads TGCGCCAGCAGCTTGGGGCCGGGGCTGGGCAATGAGCAGTTCTTC. Translating gives CASSLGPGLGNEQFF.

The genes are TRBV19 and TRBJ1-5; D is possibly TRBD1 (6 bases). This CDR3 comprises 14 residues. V gave up 3 bases and J gave up 9 bases, with 15 bases separating them. Germline V CDR1 and CDR2: LNHDA, SQIVND (reference sequence). CDR3 nucleotides: TGTGCCAGTAGTATGTGGACAGCCGATTCGCCCCAGCATTTT. The encoded protein is CASSMWTADSPQHF. Together with reference TRBV19 and TRBJ1-5, the CDR3 gives the full variable domain: DGGITQSPKYLFRKEGQNVTLSCEQNLNHDAMYWYRQDPGQGLRLIYYSQIVNDFQKGDIAEGYSVSREKKESFPLTVTSAQKNPTAFYLCASSMWTADSPQHFGDGTRLSIL.

The CDR3 is CASSAGTEAFF. The CDR3 DNA reads TGTGCCAGCAGTGCGGGAACTGAAGCTTTCTTT. The chain has TRBV28 and TRBJ1-1; D is unclear. Germline values: CDR1 MDHEN, CDR2 SYDVKM. V was trimmed by 5 bases and J by 5 bases, leaving 6 bases between them. The CDR3 is 11 amino acids.

The chain carries TRBV7-3 and TRBJ2-1; TRBD2 matches 7 bases. The germline V gene encodes CDR1 SGHTA and CDR2 FQGTGA. The CDR3 loop spans 16 amino acids. The V and J ends lost 5 bases and 0 bases, in that order; junction bases with no gene match: 7. CDR3 nucleotides: TGTGCCAGCAGCCCTCGAGCGGGGAGCTCCTACAATGAGCAGTTCTTC. Protein sequence: CASSPRAGSSYNEQFF.

This chain connects TRBV27 to TRBJ1-1; D not certain. Germline V gene data show CDR1 as MNHEY and CDR2 as SMNVEV (reference sequence). Trimming stripped 6 bases from V and 4 bases from J, with 15 bases between. The CDR3 contains 14 residues. Written as DNA, the CDR3 is TGTGCCAGCAGCCTATCCCTCGGTAGCACTGAAGCTTTCTTT. Its translation is CASSLSLGSTEAFF.

The chain links TRBV14 to TRBJ1-2; D unclear. The germline V gene encodes CDR1 SGHDN and CDR2 FVKESK. Trimming removed 1 base at V and 4 bases at J, with 7 bases between. The CDR3 has 13 residues. The CDR3 bases are TGTGCCAGCAGCCAAGCCCCTTCCTATGGCTACACCTTC. Translating gives CASSQAPSYGYTF. Using reference TRBV14 and TRBJ1-2 for the parts outside the CDR3, the full variable domain is EAGVTQFPSHSVIEKGQTVTLRCDPISGHDNLYWYRRVMGKEIKFLLHFVKESKQDESGMPNNRFLAERTGGTYSTLKVQPAELEDSGVYFCASSQAPSYGYTFGSGTRLTVV.

The rearrangement joins TRBV19 to TRBJ1-4; tentative D call: TRBD1 (5 bases). The V end was cut by 4 bases, the J end by 0 bases, with 9 bases between. The germline gives CDR1 LNHDA, CDR2 SQIVND (reference sequence). CDR3 length: 15 residues. Here the CDR3 DNA reads TGTGCCAGTAGTAACAGACAGTCAACTAATGAAAAACTGTTTTTT. Its translation is CASSNRQSTNEKLFF.

The chain carries TRBV6-5 and TRBJ2-1, with D perhaps matching TRBD2 (6 bases). Per the germline V gene, CDR1 is MNHEY and CDR2 is SVGAGI. V was trimmed by 6 bases and J by 8 bases, leaving 20 bases between them. This CDR3 comprises 15 residues. CDR3 loop: CASRGIARREDEQFF. The CDR3 DNA follows: TGTGCCAGCAGGGGGATAGCAAGGAGGGAAGATGAGCAGTTCTTC.

This clone was found once. The rearrangement joins TRBV7-6 to TRBJ2-7; 7 nucleotides align to TRBD2. V lost 1 base and J lost 7; bases outside the gene matches: 4. Germline CDR1 is SGHVS and CDR2 is FNYEAQ. CDR3 length: 13 amino acids. The CDR3 spells CASSLESGGEQYF. The CDR3 DNA sequence: TGTGCCAGCAGCTTAGAGTCGGGGGGTGAGCAGTACTTC.

This clone was detected only once. The rearrangement links TRBV7-6 to TRBJ2-3; D remains unclear. The CDR3 runs to 13 residues. V was pared by 5 bases and J by 5 bases, with 11 bases between. Germline lookup yields CDR1 SGHVS and CDR2 FNYEAQ. The CDR3 here is CASSPWARDTQYF. DNA of the CDR3: TGTGCCAGCAGCCCATGGGCTAGAGATACGCAGTATTTT.